Below are 9 T cell receptor beta chains sequenced from a single sample in a study of cytomegalovirus exposure and HLA in healthy donors. The assay was immunoSEQ multiplex PCR, and TCRdb's table has in-frame clones only and misses some. Of around 250,000 clones detected, around 89% appear once; the ten largest clones hold roughly 0.4%. Sequencing was done on a sample of PBMCs. These receptors came from a woman between 18 and 29 years old in good health and CMV-seronegative.

The genes are TRBV4-3 and TRBJ1-5; D gene uncertain. With 0 bases removed from V and 3 bases from J, the gap between germline ends came to 9 bases. Per germline, CDR1 LGHNA and CDR2 YSLEER. The CDR3 has 15 amino acids. CDR3 region: CASSQDRGINQPQHF. The CDR3 nucleotides read TGCGCCAGCAGCCAAGATCGGGGAATCAATCAGCCCCAGCATTTT.

The genes are TRBV2 and TRBJ2-4, with D possibly being TRBD1 (6 bases). V lost 9 bases and J lost 7, with 13 bases in between. The CDR3 sequence is 12 residues long. Germline CDR1 is SNHLY and CDR2 is FYNNEI. Here the CDR3 DNA reads TGTGCCAGTCAGGGGACCCCGAACATTCAGTACTTC. Its protein is CASQGTPNIQYF.

This chain uses TRBV4-1 with TRBJ2-5; 13 bases are a match to TRBD2. The germline V gene encodes CDR1 MGHRA and CDR2 YSYEKL. The CDR3 sequence is 16 residues long. V lost 4 bases and J lost 5; bases outside the gene matches: 7. The CDR3 nucleotides are TGCGCCAGCAGCCCCCCAACTAGCGGGGGGGCCGAGACCCAGTACTTC. Residues: CASSPPTSGGAETQYF.

V and J are TRBV6-1 and TRBJ1-6, with a tentative D call TRBD1 (5 bases). CDR1 is MNHNS, CDR2 SASEGT, per germline. Trimming left V 4 bases short and J 1 base short, with 14 bases between. The CDR3 length is 17 residues. The CDR3 spells CASSGGVGRSYNSPLHF. CDR3 sequence (DNA): TGTGCCAGCAGTGGGGGGGTGGGGAGGTCCTATAATTCACCCCTCCACTTT.

This chain joins TRBV4-1 and TRBJ2-7; possibly TRBD1 for D (6 bases). The CDR3 is made up of 16 amino acids. V shed 4 bases and J shed 0 bases, with 16 bases lying between them. Germline loops: CDR1 MGHRA, CDR2 YSYEKL. The DNA for the CDR3 is TGCGCCAGCAGCCCTAGAACAGGGAGAAACTCCTACGAGCAGTACGTC. The encoded protein is CASSPRTGRNSYEQYV.

The J gene is TRBJ1-1, the V gene TRBV27; D remains ambiguous. V lost 0 bases, J lost 8 bases, and 10 bases lay in between. Germline V gives CDR1 MNHEY, CDR2 SMNVEV (reference sequence). The CDR3 has 13 amino acids. DNA for the CDR3: TGTGCCAGCAGTTTATCTCTACGCGAGGAAGCTTTCTTT. Amino acid sequence: CASSLSLREEAFF.

V is TRBV28 and J is TRBJ2-5; 7 nucleotides align to TRBD1. The CDR3 consists of 13 residues. Germline V gene lookup returns CDR1 MDHEN and CDR2 SYDVKM. Unmatched junction bases numbered 7, after V lost 7 bases and J lost 5 bases. The CDR3 reads CASKDRLLETQYF. CDR3 coding DNA: TGTGCCAGCAAGGACAGGTTATTGGAGACCCAGTACTTC.

In DNA form, the CDR3 reads TGTGCCAGCAGTTACCGGGACAGAAACTATGGCTACACCTTC. Its protein product is CASSYRDRNYGYTF. V gene TRBV6-5 combines with J gene TRBJ1-2; 7 bases match TRBD1. In germline, CDR1 is MNHEY, CDR2 SVGAGI. After removal of 2 bases from V and 2 bases from J, the junction contained 2 bases not matched to a gene. The CDR3 is made up of 14 amino acids.

The CDR3 loop is CASSEYPRVDGNQPQHF. The CDR3 coding sequence is TGTGCCAGCAGTGAATATCCCAGGGTGGATGGGAATCAGCCCCAGCATTTT. The rearrangement joins TRBV6-1 to TRBJ1-5; tentatively, D is TRBD1 (5 bases). The CDR3 consists of 17 residues. V dropped 2 bases and J dropped 4 bases, with 18 bases sitting between them. CDR1 is MNHNS and CDR2 is SASEGT in the germline V gene.